A selection of T cell receptor beta chains follows, all from one sample in a study of identical twins. TCRdb re-derived calls from the 5' RACE reads in MiXCR, one entry per CDR3 protein. The sample records 520,000 or so distinct CDR3 sequences, roughly 21% being singletons. The same data also went into a second study, on T cells expressing NK-cell markers.

Sequenced sample: CD4+ T cells sorted from blood. Every receptor here comes from a woman between 18 and 29 years old in good health. Each CDR3 is given with its conserved first and last residue. D genes are given only for firm matches. Rows may omit the clone size; those that give it use once, few, many or a size class.

TRBJ2-3,TRBD2,TRBV4-3,few,TGCGCCAGCAGCCGGGGGACTAGCGGTAGCACAGATACGCAGTATTTT,CASSRGTSGSTDTQYF
TRBJ2-7,.,TRBV10-3,.,TGTGCCATCGCCCCGATGAGGGCAATAGCGTCCTACGAGCAGTACTTC,CAIAPMRAIASYEQYF
TRBJ2-2,TRBD1,TRBV4-3,few,TGCGCCAGCAGCCAAGATAGGACAGGGGGGAACACCGGGGAGCTGTTTTTT,CASSQDRTGGNTGELFF
TRBJ2-7,.,TRBV5-1,few,TGCGCCAGCAGCTTGCAGGGCAGCACGACCTACGAGCAGTACTTC,CASSLQGSTTYEQYF
TRBJ2-7,.,TRBV15,.,TGTGCCACCAGGGGAGTACAGGTGGGGGACTACGAGCAGTACTTC,CATRGVQVGDYEQYF
TRBJ2-7,TRBD2,TRBV20-1,.,TGCAGTGCTAGGGGCGGGAGGGCCGAGCAGTACTTC,CSARGGRAEQYF
TRBJ2-7,TRBD1,TRBV5-1,.,TGCGCCAGCAGCTTCCACCGGGACAGCTTCTACGAGCAGTACTTC,CASSFHRDSFYEQYF
TRBJ2-7,.,TRBV20-1,.,TGCAGTGCTAGTCCCCACGAGCAGTACTTC,CSASPHEQYF
TRBJ2-3,.,TRBV27,.,TGTGCCAGCAGTTTGGACCCCGGACCCGTCCTTACCCATACGCAGTATTTT,CASSLDPGPVLTHTQYF
TRBJ2-7,TRBD1,TRBV27,few,TGTGCCAGCAGCCCTCGGGACAGGGGCGCCTACGAGCAGTACTTC,CASSPRDRGAYEQYF
TRBJ2-7,TRBD1,TRBV6-1,.,TGTGCCAGCAGTCCCCCGGGGACAGGAGGGCGCGAGCAGTACTTC,CASSPPGTGGREQYF
TRBJ1-1,.,TRBV29-1,few,TGCAGCGTCCTGGAATCGGGGAACACTGAAGCTTTCTTT,CSVLESGNTEAFF
TRBJ2-5,.,TRBV7-2,many,TGTGCCAGCAGTTTAAGGGGAGGCGAGACCCAGTACTTC,CASSLRGGETQYF
TRBJ2-5,.,TRBV11-2,.,TGTGCCAGCAGCAAACACAGGGAAGGGGAGACCCAGTACTTC,CASSKHREGETQYF
TRBJ1-4,.,TRBV5-1,few,TGCGCCAGCAGCTTGAATGGGGGGGGTAATGAAAAACTGTTTTTT,CASSLNGGGNEKLFF
TRBJ1-2,.,TRBV29-1,few,TGCAGCGTCGAAGATTTGACAGTATATGGCTACACCTTC,CSVEDLTVYGYTF
TRBJ1-6,.,TRBV6-1,.,TGTGCCAGCAGCCCGGGGCAGTCAAATTCACCCCTCCACTTT,CASSPGQSNSPLHF
TRBJ2-3,.,TRBV7-9,.,TGTGCCAGCAGCCCGGGCCCTTCGCAGTATTTT,CASSPGPSQYF
TRBJ1-1,.,TRBV6-5,.,TGTGCCAGCAGCACCGGGACCTCAAGAGCTTTCTTT,CASSTGTSRAFF
TRBJ1-2,.,TRBV5-6,few,TGTGCCAGCAGCCGACCGCAGGGCTATGGCTACACCTTC,CASSRPQGYGYTF
TRBJ1-2,.,TRBV9,few,TGTGCCAGCAGCGTAGGGGAAGGAATCGGCTACACCTTC,CASSVGEGIGYTF
TRBJ2-5,TRBD2,TRBV2,.,TGTGCCAGCAGTGTAGGGCTAGCGGGTCAAGAGACCCAGTACTTC,CASSVGLAGQETQYF
TRBJ2-3,TRBD2,TRBV7-8,few,TGTGCCAGCACCCTACTAGCGGGGGTTCCCACAGATACGCAGTATTTT,CASTLLAGVPTDTQYF
TRBJ1-2,.,TRBV5-1,.,TGCGCCAGCAGCTTGCAGGGGACCAACTATGGCTACACCTTC,CASSLQGTNYGYTF
TRBJ1-1,.,TRBV15,few,TGTGCCACCAGCAGAGATCAAAGGGAAAACACTGAAGCTTTCTTT,CATSRDQRENTEAFF
TRBJ2-5,.,TRBV12-3/TRBV12-4,few,TGTGCCAGCAGTTTTTATGAGACCCAGTACTTC,CASSFYETQYF
TRBJ1-5,TRBD1,TRBV5-1,.,TGCGCCAGCAGCCCGCGTCCCGGGACAGGACAGCCCCAGCATTTT,CASSPRPGTGQPQHF
TRBJ1-5,TRBD1,TRBV9,.,TGTGCCAGCAGCGCAGGCACAGGGGTCCCCCAGCATTTT,CASSAGTGVPQHF
TRBJ2-5,TRBD2,TRBV29-1,many,TGCAGCGTCGCGCTAGCGGAGCAAGAGACCCAGTACTTC,CSVALAEQETQYF
TRBJ2-1,.,TRBV20-1,.,TGCAGTGCTAGAGATGGGGGGAACGAGCAGTTCTTC,CSARDGGNEQFF
TRBJ1-5,.,TRBV18,.,TGTGCCAGCTCACAGCGACAGTATTTAAATCAGCCCCAGCATTTT,CASSQRQYLNQPQHF
TRBJ1-1,.,TRBV5-1,.,TGCGCCAGCGGGAAGGGCGCGGACACTGAAGCTTTCTTT,CASGKGADTEAFF
TRBJ2-4,TRBD1,TRBV25-1,many,TGTGCCAGCCTTCAAGGGGGCTTTTGGAGGCGGGCCAAAAACATTCAGTACTTC,CASLQGGFWRRAKNIQYF
TRBJ2-5,.,TRBV7-2,few,TGTGCCAGCAGCCGACAGTGGAGAGGGGGGACCCAGTACTTC,CASSRQWRGGTQYF
TRBJ2-3,TRBD2,TRBV5-1,.,TGCGCCAGCAGCTTGGGGTCTAGCGGGATGTTGGATACGCAGTATTTT,CASSLGSSGMLDTQYF
TRBJ2-1,.,TRBV3-1,few,TGTGCCAGCAGCCGGGCTAGGAATGAGCAGTTCTTC,CASSRARNEQFF
TRBJ1-1,.,TRBV11-2,.,TGTGCCAGCAGCTTATCAGGGACCACTGAAGCTTTCTTT,CASSLSGTTEAFF
TRBJ2-2,.,TRBV3-1,few,TGTGCCAGCAGCCTATGGGACACAAGGAGCGGGGAGCTGTTTTTT,CASSLWDTRSGELFF
TRBJ2-7,.,TRBV20-1,.,TGCAGTGCTAGGTGGCTAGCCGCCGAGCAGTACTTC,CSARWLAAEQYF
TRBJ2-6,TRBD2,TRBV6-2/TRBV6-3,.,TGTGCCAGCAGGGCTAGCGGGAGGTCTGGGGCCAACGTCCTGACTTTC,CASRASGRSGANVLTF
TRBJ2-7,TRBD1,TRBV20-1,few,TGCAGTGCTACGGACAGGAAGATATCCTACGAGCAGTACTTC,CSATDRKISYEQYF